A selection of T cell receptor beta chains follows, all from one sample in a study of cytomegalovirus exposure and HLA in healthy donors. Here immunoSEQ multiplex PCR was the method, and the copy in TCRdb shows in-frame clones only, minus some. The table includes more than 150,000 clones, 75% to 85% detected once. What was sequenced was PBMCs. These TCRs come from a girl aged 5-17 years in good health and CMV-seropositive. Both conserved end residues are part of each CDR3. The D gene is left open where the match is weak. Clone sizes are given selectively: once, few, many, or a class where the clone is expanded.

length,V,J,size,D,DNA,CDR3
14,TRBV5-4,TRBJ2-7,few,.,TGTGCCAGCAGCTTTTCTGTTTCAGTCCAGGAGCAGTACTTC,CASSFSVSVQEQYF
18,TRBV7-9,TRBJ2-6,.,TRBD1,TGTGCCAGCAGCCCGGGACAGCTTTTCTTCTCTGGGGCCAACGTCCTGACTTTC,CASSPGQLFFSGANVLTF
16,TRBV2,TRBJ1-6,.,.,TGCGCCAGCAGGCCCCAAACGGGGGGGCATAATTCACCCCTCCACTTT,CASRPQTGGHNSPLHF
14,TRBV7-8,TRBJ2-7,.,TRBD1,TGTGCCAGCAGCTTAGAACAGGGGGCGCACGAGCAGTACTTC,CASSLEQGAHEQYF
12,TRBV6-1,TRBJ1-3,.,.,TGTGCCAGCAGTAGTACTGTGAACACCATATATTTT,CASSSTVNTIYF
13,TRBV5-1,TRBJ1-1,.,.,TGCGCCAGCAGCCCTGGCGGGAGTCCCCTACCTTTCTTT,CASSPGGSPLPFF
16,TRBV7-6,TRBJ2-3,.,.,TGTGCCAGCAGCTTAGGGGCGGGTATGGGCACAGATACGCAGTATTTT,CASSLGAGMGTDTQYF
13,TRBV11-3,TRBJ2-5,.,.,TGTGCCAGCAGCTTACACAGGGTTGAGACCCAGTACTTC,CASSLHRVETQYF
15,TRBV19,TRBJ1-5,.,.,TGTGCCAGTACCGGGGGGGCAGGAGGGCGGCAGCCCCAGCATTTT,CASTGGAGGRQPQHF
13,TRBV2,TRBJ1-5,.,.,TGTGCCTGGGGGGGGGCTAGCAATCAGCCCCAGCATTTT,CAWGGASNQPQHF
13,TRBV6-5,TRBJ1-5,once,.,TGTGCCATTACGACAGTAGGGGGTCAGCCCCAGCATTTT,CAITTVGGQPQHF
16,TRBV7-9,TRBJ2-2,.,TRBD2,TGTGCCAGCAGCTTAGTCGCGGGGGCGAACACCGGGGAGCTGTTTTTT,CASSLVAGANTGELFF
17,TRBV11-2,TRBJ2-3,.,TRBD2,TGTGCCAGCAGCTCCGGACTAGCGGGGGGCCGTCGGGATACGCAGTATTTT,CASSSGLAGGRRDTQYF
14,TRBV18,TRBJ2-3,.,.,TGTGCCAGCTCAACTAGCTACTTTGGGGATACGCAGTATTTT,CASSTSYFGDTQYF
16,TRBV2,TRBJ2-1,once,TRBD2,TGTGCCAGCAGTGAAGGAGGAGCGGGGGGCTACAATGAGCAGTTCTTC,CASSEGGAGGYNEQFF
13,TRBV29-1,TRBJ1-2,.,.,TGCAGCGTCCGGGCTAGGGACACGGGAGGATACACCTTC,CSVRARDTGGYTF
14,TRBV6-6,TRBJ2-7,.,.,TGTGCCAGCAGCACTAGATATCCTGCATACGAGCAGTACTTC,CASSTRYPAYEQYF
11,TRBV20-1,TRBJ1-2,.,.,TGCAGTGCTAGTCGGGAGGCTGGCTACACCTTC,CSASREAGYTF
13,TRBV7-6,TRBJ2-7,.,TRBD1,TGTGCCAGCAGCTTACGGACAGGGGGAGAGCAGTACTTC,CASSLRTGGEQYF
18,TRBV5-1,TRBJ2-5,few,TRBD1,TGCGCCAGCAGCTTGGATCAAGAACAGGGGCGTATCGGAGAGACCCAGTACTTC,CASSLDQEQGRIGETQYF
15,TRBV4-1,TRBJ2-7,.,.,TGCGCCAGCAGCCAGCCCGTCTCCGGGTCCTACGAGCAGTACTTC,CASSQPVSGSYEQYF
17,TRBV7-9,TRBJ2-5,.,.,TGTGCCAGCAGCTCGTCGGGTTCGCCCCCCCAGCAGGAGACCCAGTACTTC,CASSSSGSPPQQETQYF